This T cell receptor beta chain was found in a study of shared clonotypes between healthy human individuals (dated by TCRdb to 2018 to 2021). A note on the overall study: A few men and two women, aged 18 to 49 years, made up the cohort. Blood TCR repertoires of five healthy adults were deeply sequenced to estimate repertoire size and the extent of clonotype sharing between individuals. To increase sequencing depth and limit assay-specific biases, different laboratories used diverse techniques to prepare libraries and sequence TCR repertoires. Each donor's leukapheresis produced roughly between roughly 0.85 and 10 billion PBMCs.

Taken from cysteine to phenylalanine, the CDR3 has 12 residues. Of the read, only the CDR3 DNA is kept; its 36 bases are in frame from base 1. CDR1 and CDR2 were assigned from the germline V gene as SQVTM and ANQGSEA. Trimming costs V 1 base and J 8 bases, and their ends lie 11 bases apart. Overall study results and their limits: Because the study included only a small number of donors, the genetic and exposure-history diversity represented was limited. Only blood was sampled, and tissue TCR repertoires likely differ from those in blood. Pairwise subsampling indicated that sequencing depth was expected to affect the degree of clonotype sharing among donors.

The donors were healthy, HIV-negative adults with no recently reported acute infections or vaccinations. All donors were Caucasian adults living in Nashville, Tennessee, USA. In the unsorted samples, 85 million to 100 million PBMCs were counted, and genomic DNA was extracted using the QIAamp DNA Blood Mini kit. Blood was obtained by leukapheresis, after which PBMCs were separated by Ficoll-Histopaque density gradient centrifugation and cryopreserved in liquid nitrogen vapor phase. As regards this clone: Its antigen remains undetermined. Base-call qualities are not available, and no considerably larger clone is one nucleotide away.

Using the deep immunoSEQ assay, TCR CDR3 regions were amplified from genomic DNA by multiplex PCR. Extracted genomic DNA from each cell subset was distributed evenly across all wells of several immunoSEQ 96-well plates, and each plate was treated as a replicate. For unsorted PBMC, 250 to 300 ng of genomic DNA, equivalent to around 30,000 T cell genomes, went into each replicate PCR. Ten immunoSEQ deep assay plates were used to sequence the unsorted PBMC genomic DNA. The purified libraries were quantified using a Qubit 3.0 fluorometer, sized with a Bioanalyzer 2100, and then quantified again using the KAPA Library Quantification kit. A separate single-read 150-cycle Illumina NextSeq 550 flow cell was used to sequence each immunoSEQ 96-well plate. The authors' pipeline ran thus. The immunoSEQ output contained only junctional sequences without quality scores, so filtering could not match that applied to full-length reads. To assign V/J genes and CDR3, sequences were annotated against IMGT germline references using PyIR, a Python wrapper for IgBLAST v1.9. Any read was removed if the V/J assignment was weak (E-value above 1e-6), the CDR3 was missing, or the read contained stop codons, out-of-frame junctions, or ambiguous translated residues. V3J clonotypes were defined as sequences sharing the same inferred V gene, J gene, and CDR3 amino acid sequence. The percentage overlap between two repertoires was calculated by dividing the number of shared unique clonotypes by the size of the smaller repertoire. RTK rarefaction, the Chao1 estimator, and Recon v2.1 estimates of unobserved clonotypes were used to assess repertoire richness. In TCRdb, the immuneACCESS table is reduced to in-frame sequences with V and J assigned. These tables do not hold every clone; where another copy was compared, an unresolved V gene accounts for under half, and the others remain unexplained. D and trimming were read from the DNA, whereas the V and J calls and clone size are those reported in that table. This sample lists around 510,000 clones; around three quarters were detected once. The top ten clonotypes cover 12% of the sample.

The sample taken for sequencing was PBMCs. Rearrangement joined TRBV29-1 to TRBJ2-5, with no reliable assignment of the D segment. This clonotype was obtained from a woman in her 40s in good health. Some clones in this sample may be carry-over from other donors' samples. The DNA sequence follows: TGCAGCGTTGAAGGGCAAGTTGAAACCCAGTACTTC. Its protein product is CSVEGQVETQYF.